The text below deals with one TCR beta chain. Its antigen is currently unknown. 5'RACE template switching with UMIs produced the TCR beta cDNA. TCRdb reprocessed the 5' RACE reads, keeping one entry per CDR3 protein, no DNA. The listing contains roughly 120,000 distinct CDR3 sequences. This sample is part of a study of T cells expressing NK-cell markers. As for the study in general: Out of eight donors sequenced, seven tested HCMV-seropositive and the remaining one seronegative. Study outcomes and limitations: Among CD8+ T cells from about six donors, dominant NKG2C+ clonotypes accounted for about 1.0-7.0%.

This CDR3 has 15 residues. From germline, CDR1 is GTSNPN and CDR2 SVGIG (reference sequence). This receptor was taken from a woman aged 18 to 75 in good health. This chain joins TRBV30 and TRBJ2-3; the TCRdb call, TRBD2, lacks DNA for checking. The sequencing sample was made of blood T cells: a sorted CD56 or NKG2C T cell subset, CD4+ or CD8+ T cells, or bulk PBMC T cells (not recorded which). CDR3 loop: CAWSEGTSGADTQYF.